The source of this TCR beta chain is a study of beta chain features in type 1 diabetes. Study-wide points: Moderate yet significant TCRB CDR3 shortening was seen in Type 1 diabetes patients in all four CD4+ subsets.

The table lists this clone with a few counts. The antigen is not known. The entirety of the isolated RNA underwent reverse transcription, so expressed TCRB transcripts were sequenced. Method: immunoSEQ multiplex PCR; TCRdb's copy keeps in-frame clones and lacks some. The sample lists 600,000 to 750,000 clones, roughly 12% occurring once. V was cut by 2 bases and J by 2 bases, with 6 bases left in between. The CDR3 is 13 residues long. The germline V gene has CDR1 SGHTA and CDR2 FQGNSA. The sequence came from a man younger than 40 with type 1 diabetes. Sequencing was done on a sample of naive CD4+ T cells from blood. This chain joins TRBV7-2 and TRBJ1-1; possibly TRBD1 for D (5 bases). The CDR3 is CASSLQGNTEAFF. In DNA form, the CDR3 reads TGTGCCAGCAGCTTACAGGGAAACACTGAAGCTTTCTTT.